What follows describes a single TCR beta chain. In this sample, this clonotype turned up a few times. This receptor's antigen is unknown. No much larger clone exists at a distance of one base, and base qualities are not known. Library preparation used 5' RACE. The instrument was an Illumina MiSeq. TCRdb passed the public sequencing reads through fastp at Q25 and MiXCR, retaining productive beta sequences. Rows with one shared CDR3 protein collapse into an entry with the most common genes and DNA. The sample includes 40,000 to 60,000 distinct CDR3 sequences, with around 15% observed a single time. In total, the top ten clones hold roughly a sixth of the sample. V and J are trimmed by 3 bases and 4 bases, and the gene matches miss 8 bases of the junction. The germline V gene (reference sequence) gives CDR1 as DFQATT and CDR2 as SNEGSKA. Including cysteine and phenylalanine, the CDR3 has 15 amino acids. This entry keeps only the CDR3 DNA: 45 bases, framed from base 1.

This sample is drawn from a study of T cells of healthy individuals (dated 2018 in TCRdb). This clonotype was obtained from a human donor in good health. The rearranged segments are TRBV20-1 and TRBJ2-3; 9 nucleotides in the junction match TRBD2. CDR3 loop: CSASKGTSFSDTQYF. The DNA sequence is as follows: TGCAGTGCTAGTAAAGGGACTAGCTTTTCAGATACGCAGTATTTT.